This TCR beta chain was captured in a study of blood T cell repertoires in COVID-19. Turning to the study itself: Sources were T cells, B-cell-depleted T cells, or PBMCs; the material itself was cDNA or gDNA.

The data were produced by immunoSEQ multiplex PCR, yet TCRdb's version contains in-frame clones alone and is incomplete. The repertoire holds fewer than 300,000 clones, with about 87% as singletons. Sequencing input: PBMCs or T cells enriched from blood (not recorded which). This TCR derives from a woman between 35 and 50 years old with acute COVID-19.

CDR3 sequence (DNA): TGTGCCAGCGGGACTAGCAACAAAGAGACCCAGTACTTC. Protein: CASGTSNKETQYF. This chain joins TRBV28 and TRBJ2-5, with TRBD2 identical over 9 bases. CDR1 is MDHEN, CDR2 SYDVKM, per germline. J gave up 3 bases and V 8 bases, and 4 bases lay outside the gene matches. CDR3 length: 13 amino acids.